This TCR beta chain was documented in a study of T-cell reconstitution after alpha-beta-depleted transplantation in children (dated by TCRdb to about 2016). Regarding the research as a whole: The study quantitatively tracked T-cell immune reconstitution after TCRalphabeta/CD19-depleted allogeneic hematopoietic cell transplantation in children using TCR repertoire profiling.

The V and J ends are trimmed by 5 bases and 1 base, leaving 12 bases between them. CDR1 is given as SGHTA and CDR2 as FQGNSA, both from the germline V gene. Taken from cysteine to phenylalanine, the CDR3 has 15 residues. The kept DNA is CDR3 alone, 45 bases in frame from the first base. Preparation of the library involved PCR. Sequencing was carried out with an Illumina HiSeq 2500. TCR library preparation used molecular barcoding, with unique molecular identifiers applied to normalize quantification of the TCRbeta repertoire. The raw public data were reprocessed by TCRdb itself: fastp quality trimming at Q25, MiXCR clonotype calling, in-frame beta chains only. Rows are unified per CDR3 protein, each entry keeping the most common DNA and genes. This sample lists some 240,000 distinct CDR3 sequences; 12% were detected once. The biggest ten clones account for around 2.8% of the sample. This clonotype has more than one count but fewer than ten. No cognate antigen has been identified for it. No qualities accompany the bases; no much larger clone lies one base away.

This chain joins TRBV7-2 to TRBJ2-4; the D gene cannot be named for sure. This receptor was obtained from a human donor who donated a stem cell graft to a child with acute lymphoblastic leukemia. The sample consisted of PBMCs from the stem cell graft donor, taken from the stem cell graft. The CDR3 here reads CASSPGPAAKNIQYF. The DNA sequence is TGTGCCAGCAGCCCCGGACCCGCCGCCAAAAACATTCAGTACTTC.